Listed here is a single TCR beta chain. Its antigen is still unknown. The record originates from a study of T cells expressing NK-cell markers. Study information: It was from sorted CD3+CD56+NKG2C+, CD3+CD56+NKG2C- and CD3+CD56-NKG2C+ T cells that TCR beta repertoires came.

TCRdb re-called the 5' RACE reads and shows each CDR3 protein once, DNA omitted. This table holds 550,000 to 600,000 distinct CDR3 sequences. Study results and caveats: A handful of donors showed these clonotypes also leading the CD3+CD56-NKG2C+ fraction. In a handful of donors, dominant NKG2C+ clonotypes were about 1.0-8% of CD8+ T cells.

CDR1 is KGHDR and CDR2 is SFDVKD in the germline V gene. The CDR3 length is 17 residues. Sequencing was performed on blood T cells: a sorted CD56 or NKG2C T cell subset, CD4+ or CD8+ T cells, or bulk PBMC T cells (not recorded which). The chain recombines TRBV24-1 with TRBJ1-5. This clonotype originated in a man aged 18 to 30 in good health. The CDR3 reads CATIATGPNRTNQPQHF.